Below, one T cell receptor beta chain is given with its context. It has no known antigen specificity. The data are from a study of cytomegalovirus exposure and HLA in healthy donors (dated by TCRdb to 2016 to 2017). For the wider study: According to an earlier analysis of 550 to 700 of the donors, some 180 million T cells yielded 90 million to 130 million unique TCR beta sequences and less than 300 Gb of sequence data. About 300 gigabases of sequencing data and approximately 93 million unique TCR sequences were included in an early release covering roughly 600 HLA-typed donors. Among the roughly 410 genotyped donors, around 81% belonged to the genetic ancestry cluster associated with self-reported Caucasian donors. The study was designed to test whether signatures of past pathogen exposure could be identified by cataloging public T cell receptors. Using immunosequencing, the study profiled T cell repertoires from 640 or so subjects and related those repertoires to cytomegalovirus serostatus. Along with the approximately 650-subject first cohort, a separate validation cohort of over 90 different subjects was used. High-throughput TCR immunosequencing, statistical association of individual TCRs with disease status, and machine learning were combined to predict cytomegalovirus infection status. In a later analysis, previously published TCR beta repertoires from hundreds of donors were re-analyzed and high-resolution HLA genotyping was added so that TCR occurrence patterns could be studied. The later analysis used no new phenotypic data to find candidate immune exposures, relying instead on TCR beta sequences and their occurrence across donors. An earlier analysis of several hundred of the donors applied high-throughput TCR beta sequencing to assess whether each TCR beta V gene segment acted as functional or pseudogenic. Alongside the repertoire data, information on donor age, sex, ethnicity and CMV serostatus was compiled. A later genetic analysis took genome-wide SNP genotypes for 398 of the 666 donors and used that subset as a discovery cohort. Every discovery cohort repertoire had been produced on one sequencing platform. HLA typing included class I and class II loci at four-digit resolution. The number of typed donors differed by locus: roughly 620-630 for A, B, C, DRB1 and DQB1; 500 to 550 for DQA1; 606 for DPA1; and roughly 490 for DPB1. Several DR-DQ haplotypes were handled as single units for association and clustering because linkage in the cohort was strong. On average, 235,054 unique TCR beta nucleotide sequences were sequenced per donor among 300 to 500 genotyped donors of the cohort, with about 17% of those sequences being non-productive. What the research found in general, with its limitations: Immune exposure information for the cohort was limited to CMV serostatus. In the study, some 180 TCR beta chains were listed as associated with cytomegalovirus. V-gene and J-gene trimming of TCR beta chains was associated with a missense DCLRE1C variant in a later genetic analysis, and the association was replicated in an independent cohort. A cluster of highly shared sequence variants was judged likely to represent a technical artifact of the sequencing pipeline. In an earlier analysis of a few hundred of the donors, most TCR beta V segments were observed in productive rearrangements about 90% or about 30% of the time, broadly matching IMGT annotations. In a later analysis, most CMV-associated TCR beta chains were found to appear HLA-restricted, with HLA associations seemingly driven largely by CMV exposure. A further reported finding was that TCR beta sequences accurately predicted the HLA-A and HLA-B alleles for most subjects in the first cohort. Because HLA typing was unavailable for some donors at each locus, only the typed subset was used in association tests. According to a later genetic analysis, donors in an Asian-associated ancestry cluster had fewer N-insertions in productive TCRs than the approximately 670-donor mean. Linkage disequilibrium might explain the correlated functional status among segregating V segments, but an unknown experimental factor could not be ruled out. Because the 87-base-pair reads could not distinguish some IMGT-functional V segments, including TRBV6-2 and TRBV6-3, those segments were excluded. In this cohort, only TCR beta chains were sequenced, and detectable features were limited by the absence of alpha or paired-chain data. In a later analysis, some 17,000 TCR beta sequences were associated with specific HLA alleles at a false discovery rate of 0.05. Because counts were too low, roughly 17 rarely observed V segments, including chromosome 9 orphons, were left out of the earlier analysis of approximately 500 of the donors. Roughly uniform sequencing depth across donors was assumed in presence/absence analyses, although this assumption may not hold. In both the original and validation cohorts, the classifier was reported to diagnose cytomegalovirus status with high specificity and sensitivity. Assigning TCR associations to individual alleles was difficult when HLA alleles, especially DR and DQ, strongly co-occurred. While some public TCRs were present in many individuals, most TCR sequences turned up only very rarely across donors. A later analysis found that TCR association rates varied across HLA loci, with DRB1 alleles showing the most associated TCRs and HLA-C alleles the fewest. The authors suggested that the approach could potentially be extended to other disease states and immunological phenotypes. In a later analysis, HLA-associated TCR beta chains were found to be more clonally expanded and to have lower generation probabilities than equally common non-associated chains. A few of the identified cytomegalovirus-associated TCR beta chains were confirmed in vitro to be specific for cytomegalovirus antigens. In a later analysis, several top co-occurrence clusters were reported to appear linked to parvovirus B19, influenza, CMV and Epstein-Barr virus.

CDR1 and CDR2, per the germline V gene (reference sequence), are SGHNT and YYREEE. There are 16 amino acids in the CDR3, from cysteine to phenylalanine inclusive. Only the CDR3 DNA is retained, 48 bases long and in frame from the first base. Here V drops 5 bases and J drops 6 bases, and the junction holds 12 bases not matched to any gene. The cohort comprised fewer than 700 healthy bone marrow donors. At the time of sampling, all cohort members were nominally healthy, though unrecorded immune exposures were likely present. The donor was CMV seropositive and was included in the group of some 290 seropositive cohort members. Every donor gave a peripheral blood sample, and the peripheral blood mononuclear cells from that sample were used for TCR beta sequencing. The Qiagen DNeasy Blood Extraction Kit was used to extract genomic DNA from the blood cell samples. Receptor libraries were prepared by the immunoSEQ multiplex PCR assay. For the multiplex PCR, a mixture combining 60 forward primers for TCR Vbeta segments and 13 reverse primers for TCR Jbeta segments was used. A multiplex PCR assay on genomic DNA amplified the CDR3 region of rearranged TCR beta genes. The amplified TCR beta libraries were sequenced on the Illumina HiSeq System as 87-base-pair reads. As for the original processing: Across the roughly 640 repertoires, a later analysis counted tens of millions of unique TCR beta chains, 9.5 million to 13 million of which were shared by at least two donors. Raw reads were error-corrected and collapsed into unique sequences by a nearest-neighbor algorithm in which closely related sequences were merged to remove PCR and sequencing errors. V, D and J gene segments were assigned by aligning CDR3 sequences to IMGT reference sequences. For a sequence to be retained, at least a six-nucleotide match to both a V gene segment and a J gene segment was required. Rearrangements were classified as productive when the CDR3 lacked stop codons and remained in frame with V and J, and all other rearrangements were classified as non-productive. Following IMGT convention, CDR3 was defined as the stretch from the second conserved V-encoded cysteine up to the conserved J-encoded phenylalanine. In an earlier analysis of 550 to 650 of the donors, sequences lacking an unambiguous match to a single V gene segment were excluded. In an earlier analysis of around 600 of the donors, V segments were called functional above 56.7% productive rearrangements and were called segregating when the between-donor standard deviation exceeded 5%. A statistical classification framework was built for diagnosing cytomegalovirus status from the catalog of TCR beta chain sequences. In a later analysis, V and J genes were assigned by comparing TCR nucleotide sequences against IMGT/GENE-DB human TR gene sequences. Using the TCRdist pipeline, a later analysis assigned CDR3 sequences along with most-parsimonious VDJ recombination scenarios. A later analysis defined each TCR beta chain by its CDR3 amino acid sequence plus V-gene family, and excluded reads lacking a unique V-gene family. To address suspected cross-contamination and a sequencing artifact, a later analysis removed several hundred highly shared, low-generation-probability nucleotide sequences. A later analysis calculated a clonal expansion index for each public chain from normalized within-repertoire ranks of inferred template counts. In a later analysis, generation probabilities were computed using a VDJ recombination model fitted to out-of-frame rearrangements, and the results were checked against IGoR. Hypergeometric tests were used in a later analysis to score TCR-TCR, TCR-HLA and TCR-CMV co-occurrence, with a repertoire-size bias correction applied to the TCR pairs. False discovery rates were estimated in a later analysis by permuting HLA or CMV assignments 20 times. In a later analysis, co-occurring TCRs were grouped using DBSCAN, with TCRdist sequence similarity added in when clustering inside HLA-allele-positive subsets. Co-occurrence clustering excluded repertoires with fewer than 30,000 or more than 120,000 public chains, plus five with anomalous nucleotide sharing. The clones in this table, taken by TCRdb from immuneACCESS, are in-frame only. Not every clone is retained; where verified, under half of the shortfall comes from an unresolved V gene, and the cause of the rest is unknown. The V and J calls and clone size were taken over from that table, and D and trimming were inferred from the DNA. This sample's table has entries for 200,000 to 250,000 clones. 0.9% to 1.4% of the sample belongs to the ten largest clones.

The sequencing sample was made of PBMCs. Recombination linked TRBV5-4 to TRBJ2-1, with 9 middle bases fitting TRBD2. The sequence was collected from a girl aged 2-15 years in good health and CMV-seropositive. The nucleotide sequence is given as TGTGCCAGCAGTCCGGACAGCGGGAGGAGTACCAATGAGCAGTTCTTC. It translates to CASSPDSGRSTNEQFF.